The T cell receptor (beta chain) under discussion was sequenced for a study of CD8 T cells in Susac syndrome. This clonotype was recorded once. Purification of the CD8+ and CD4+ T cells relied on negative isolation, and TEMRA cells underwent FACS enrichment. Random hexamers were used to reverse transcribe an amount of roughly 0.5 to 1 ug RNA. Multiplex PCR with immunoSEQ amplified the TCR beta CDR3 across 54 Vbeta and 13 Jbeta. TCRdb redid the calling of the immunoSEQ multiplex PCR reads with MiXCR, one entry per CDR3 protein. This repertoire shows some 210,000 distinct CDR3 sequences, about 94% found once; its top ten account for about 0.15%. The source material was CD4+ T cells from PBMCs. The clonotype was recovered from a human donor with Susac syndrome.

CDR3 nucleotides: TGCGCCAGCAGCCAAGGCGACGGCCGCAATCAGCCCCAGCATTTT. Protein product: CASSQGDGRNQPQHF. The chain is built from TRBV4-1 and TRBJ1-5; no clear D gene. In germline, CDR1 is MGHRA, CDR2 YSYEKL. Trimming cost V 1 base and J 2 bases, with 9 bases left between them. This CDR3 is 15 amino acids long.